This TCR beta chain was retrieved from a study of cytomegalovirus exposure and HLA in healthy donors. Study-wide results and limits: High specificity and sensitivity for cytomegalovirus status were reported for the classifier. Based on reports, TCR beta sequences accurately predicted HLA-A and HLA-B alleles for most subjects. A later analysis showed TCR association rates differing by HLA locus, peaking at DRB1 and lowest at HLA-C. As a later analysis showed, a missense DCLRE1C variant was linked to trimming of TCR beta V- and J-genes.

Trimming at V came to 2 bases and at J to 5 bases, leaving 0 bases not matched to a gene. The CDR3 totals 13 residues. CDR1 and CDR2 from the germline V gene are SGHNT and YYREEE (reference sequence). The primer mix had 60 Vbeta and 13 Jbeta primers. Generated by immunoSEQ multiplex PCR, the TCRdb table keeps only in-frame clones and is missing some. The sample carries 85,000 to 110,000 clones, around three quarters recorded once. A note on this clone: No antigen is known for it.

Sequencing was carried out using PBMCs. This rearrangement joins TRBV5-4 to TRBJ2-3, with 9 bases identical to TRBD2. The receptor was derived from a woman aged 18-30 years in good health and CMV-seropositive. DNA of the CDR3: TGTGCCAGCAGCTTTAGCGGGGGAGATACGCAGTATTTT. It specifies CASSFSGGDTQYF.